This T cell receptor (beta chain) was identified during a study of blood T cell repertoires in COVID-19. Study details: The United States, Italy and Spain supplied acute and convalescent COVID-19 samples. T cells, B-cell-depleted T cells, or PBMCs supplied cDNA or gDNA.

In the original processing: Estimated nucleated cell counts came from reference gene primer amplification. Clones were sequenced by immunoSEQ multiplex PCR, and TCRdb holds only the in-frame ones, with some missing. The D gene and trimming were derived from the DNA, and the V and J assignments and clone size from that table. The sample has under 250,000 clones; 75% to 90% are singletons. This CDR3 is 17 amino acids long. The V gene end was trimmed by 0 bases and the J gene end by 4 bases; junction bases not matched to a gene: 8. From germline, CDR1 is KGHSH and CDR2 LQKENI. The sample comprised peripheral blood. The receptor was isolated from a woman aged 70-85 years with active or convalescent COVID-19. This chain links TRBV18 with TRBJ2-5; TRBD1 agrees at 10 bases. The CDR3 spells CASSPPTGGVFGETQYF. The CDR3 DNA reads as TGTGCCAGCTCACCACCGACAGGGGGCGTGTTTGGAGAGACCCAGTACTTC.